The 16 T cell receptor beta chains listed next were all sequenced from one sample in a study of cytomegalovirus exposure and HLA in healthy donors. The table came from immunoSEQ multiplex PCR; TCRdb's copy has only in-frame clones and leaves some out. The table shows roughly 120,000 clones, with approximately 88% occurring only once. Sequencing was carried out using PBMCs. The receptors here all came from a man between 18 and 29 years old in good health and CMV-seronegative.

V usage is TRBV11-2 and J usage is TRBJ2-7, with TRBD1 matching over 9 bases. V was pared by 2 bases and J by 8 bases, with 4 bases of the junction left unmatched. CDR3 length: 13 residues. Per the germline V gene, CDR1 is SGHAT and CDR2 is FQNNGV. CDR3: CASSLSTGGKQYF. For the CDR3, the DNA is TGTGCCAGCAGCTTATCAACAGGGGGCAAGCAGTACTTC.

The rearrangement links TRBV28 to TRBJ2-7; D uncertain. CDR1 is MDHEN, CDR2 SYDVKM, per germline. The CDR3 covers 13 residues. Trimming stripped 6 bases from V and 4 bases from J, with 13 bases between. As DNA, the CDR3 is TGTGCCAGCAGCCTCGAGGCCCTTTACGAGCAGTACTTC. Residues: CASSLEALYEQYF. Drawing the rest from reference TRBV28 and TRBJ2-7, the complete variable domain is DVKVTQSSRYLVKRTGEKVFLECVQDMDHENMFWYRQDPGLGLRLIYFSYDVKMKEKGDIPEGYSVSREKKERFSLILESASTNQTSMYLCASSLEALYEQYFGPGTRLTVT.

The V and J genes are TRBV19 and TRBJ1-1; maybe TRBD1 (5 bases). Germline V gene lookup returns CDR1 LNHDA and CDR2 SQIVND (reference sequence). The V end was cut by 3 bases, the J end by 2 bases, with 19 bases between. This CDR3 has 17 amino acids. For the CDR3, the DNA is TGTGCCAGTAGTATGCTGGGGCGTCGGAGTAGAAACACTGAAGCTTTCTTT. It yields the protein CASSMLGRRSRNTEAFF.

The chain combines TRBV11-2 with TRBJ2-3, with 7 bases matching TRBD1. Germline CDR1 reads SGHAT; CDR2 reads FQNNGV. V gave up 0 bases and J gave up 4 bases; unmatched junction bases: 7. This CDR3 is built from 16 residues. CDR3 in DNA: TGTGCCAGCAGCTTAGACCGGACAGGAGGTCCAGATACGCAGTATTTT. It encodes CASSLDRTGGPDTQYF.

The rearrangement uses TRBV27 and TRBJ1-2; D not certain. Germline V lookup: CDR1 MNHEY, CDR2 SMNVEV (reference sequence). V lost 7 bases and J 3 bases, leaving 18 bases between the germline ends. CDR3 size: 15 residues. The CDR3 DNA follows: TGTGCCAGCACAGTTTCCCACCCACAAGACTATGGCTACACCTTC. Translated, it gives CASTVSHPQDYGYTF.

The sample holds a few counts of this clone. The chain joins TRBV27 to TRBJ1-1; D gene uncertain. V lost 3 bases, J lost 0 bases, and 2 bases lay in between. The CDR3 covers 12 residues. Germline lookup yields CDR1 MNHEY and CDR2 SMNVEV (reference sequence). The CDR3 sequence is CASSFMNTEAFF. CDR3 DNA sequence: TGTGCCAGCAGTTTTATGAACACTGAAGCTTTCTTT.

The gene calls are TRBV2 and TRBJ2-7; 12 bases match TRBD1. The trim removed 5 bases at V and 6 bases at J, leaving 5 bases unmatched. The CDR3 totals 14 residues. Germline CDR1 reads SNHLY; CDR2 reads FYNNEI. CDR3 residues: CASSRDRGPGEQYF. CDR3 nucleotides: TGTGCCAGCAGTCGGGACAGGGGGCCTGGCGAGCAGTACTTC.

The chain joins TRBV6-5 to TRBJ1-1; perhaps TRBD1 as D (6 bases). The V gene lost 5 bases and the J gene lost 10 bases, with 20 bases spanning the gap. The CDR3 loop spans 14 amino acids. Germline CDR1 is MNHEY and CDR2 is SVGAGI. CDR3: CASSEPGTREGAFF. CDR3 DNA: TGTGCCAGCAGTGAGCCCGGGACAAGAGAGGGAGCTTTCTTT.

The gene calls are TRBV7-2 and TRBJ1-2; 7 nucleotides agree with TRBD1. The CDR3 extends over 15 amino acids. Germline V gene lookup returns CDR1 SGHTA and CDR2 FQGNSA. The junction had 6 bases not matched to a gene; V was cut back by 4 bases and J by 1 base. CDR3 nucleotide sequence: TGTGCCAGCAGCTCGAGGGGGCGAAGTAACTATGGCTACACCTTC. Its translation is CASSSRGRSNYGYTF.

Points on this clone: At one boundary the junction diverges from the germline segment, which might be a read error. The chain recombines TRBV2 with TRBJ2-7, with TRBD1 matching over 9 bases. Germline V lookup: CDR1 SNHLY, CDR2 FYNNEI. This CDR3 comprises 15 residues. The CDR3 protein is CASNERDRASRWLSF. CDR3 DNA sequence: TGTGCCAGCAACGAACGGGACAGGGCTTCAAGATGGTTGTCCTTC.

The chain links TRBV9 to TRBJ2-7; 8 bases agree with TRBD1. Trimming removed 4 bases from V and 0 bases from J; junction bases left unmatched: 6. Germline values: CDR1 SGDLS, CDR2 YYNGEE. The CDR3 sequence is 15 residues long. The CDR3: CASSSRTGSSYEQYF. As DNA, the CDR3 is TGTGCCAGCAGCTCCAGGACAGGGAGCTCCTACGAGCAGTACTTC.

The rearrangement links TRBV28 to TRBJ2-1; possible D gene TRBD1, 6 bases. The CDR3 covers 14 residues. Germline CDR1 is MDHEN and CDR2 is SYDVKM. V lost 4 bases to trimming and J lost 5 bases, with 12 bases between them. This CDR3 is CASSSTNRDNEQFF. The CDR3 DNA is TGTGCCAGCAGTTCGACGAACAGGGACAATGAGCAGTTCTTC.

This clone came up a few times. V and J are TRBV6-1 and TRBJ1-2; TRBD1 matches at 7 bases. The V gene's germline CDR1 is MNHNS and CDR2 SASEGT. The trim removed 6 bases at V and 9 bases at J, leaving 7 bases unmatched. There are 12 residues in the CDR3. The CDR3 here is CASRQTGNRYTF. In nucleotides, the CDR3 is TGTGCCAGCAGGCAGACAGGGAATCGCTACACCTTC.

The chain recombines TRBV18 with TRBJ2-7; TRBD2 matches at 10 bases. The CDR3 extends over 15 amino acids. V lost 2 bases and J lost 2; bases outside the gene matches: 3. Germline V gives CDR1 KGHSH, CDR2 LQKENI. CDR3 region: CASSPAGTSAYEQYF. Here the CDR3 DNA reads TGTGCCAGCTCACCAGCAGGGACTAGCGCCTACGAGCAGTACTTC. Based on the CDR3 plus reference TRBV18 and TRBJ2-7, the full variable domain is NAGVMQNPRHLVRRRGQEARLRCSPMKGHSHVYWYRQLPEEGLKFMVYLQKENIIDESGMPKERFSAEFPKEGPSILRIQQVVRGDSAAYFCASSPAGTSAYEQYFGPGTRLTVT.

The chain recombines TRBV6-1 with TRBJ1-5, with 9 bases fitting TRBD1. The germline V gene has CDR1 MNHNS and CDR2 SASEGT. J lost 4 bases, V lost 4 bases, and 2 bases had no gene match. The CDR3 has 14 residues. CDR3 in amino acids: CASSGGTGNQPQHF. The DNA of the CDR3 is TGTGCCAGCAGTGGGGGGACAGGGAATCAGCCCCAGCATTTT.

This chain uses TRBV11-2 with TRBJ1-3; maybe TRBD1 (6 bases). Per germline, CDR1 SGHAT and CDR2 FQNNGV. This CDR3 contains 15 residues. The V end lost 2 bases, the J end lost 2 bases, and 10 bases lay between the germline ends. The CDR3 here is CASSLYQGTGNTIYF. The DNA for the CDR3 is TGTGCCAGCAGCTTATATCAGGGGACTGGAAACACCATATATTTT.